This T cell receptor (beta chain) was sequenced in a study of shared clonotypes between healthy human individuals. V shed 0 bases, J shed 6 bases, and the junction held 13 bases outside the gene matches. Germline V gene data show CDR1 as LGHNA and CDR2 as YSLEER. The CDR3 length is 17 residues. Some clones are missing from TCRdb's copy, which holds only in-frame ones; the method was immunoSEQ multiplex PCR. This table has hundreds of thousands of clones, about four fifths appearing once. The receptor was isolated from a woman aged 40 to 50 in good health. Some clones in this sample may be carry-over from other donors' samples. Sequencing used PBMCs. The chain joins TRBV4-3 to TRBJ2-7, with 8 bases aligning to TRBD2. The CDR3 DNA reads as TGCGCCAGCAGCCAAGATAAGTCGGCGGGACTAGGCGCCGAGCAGTACTTC. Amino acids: CASSQDKSAGLGAEQYF.